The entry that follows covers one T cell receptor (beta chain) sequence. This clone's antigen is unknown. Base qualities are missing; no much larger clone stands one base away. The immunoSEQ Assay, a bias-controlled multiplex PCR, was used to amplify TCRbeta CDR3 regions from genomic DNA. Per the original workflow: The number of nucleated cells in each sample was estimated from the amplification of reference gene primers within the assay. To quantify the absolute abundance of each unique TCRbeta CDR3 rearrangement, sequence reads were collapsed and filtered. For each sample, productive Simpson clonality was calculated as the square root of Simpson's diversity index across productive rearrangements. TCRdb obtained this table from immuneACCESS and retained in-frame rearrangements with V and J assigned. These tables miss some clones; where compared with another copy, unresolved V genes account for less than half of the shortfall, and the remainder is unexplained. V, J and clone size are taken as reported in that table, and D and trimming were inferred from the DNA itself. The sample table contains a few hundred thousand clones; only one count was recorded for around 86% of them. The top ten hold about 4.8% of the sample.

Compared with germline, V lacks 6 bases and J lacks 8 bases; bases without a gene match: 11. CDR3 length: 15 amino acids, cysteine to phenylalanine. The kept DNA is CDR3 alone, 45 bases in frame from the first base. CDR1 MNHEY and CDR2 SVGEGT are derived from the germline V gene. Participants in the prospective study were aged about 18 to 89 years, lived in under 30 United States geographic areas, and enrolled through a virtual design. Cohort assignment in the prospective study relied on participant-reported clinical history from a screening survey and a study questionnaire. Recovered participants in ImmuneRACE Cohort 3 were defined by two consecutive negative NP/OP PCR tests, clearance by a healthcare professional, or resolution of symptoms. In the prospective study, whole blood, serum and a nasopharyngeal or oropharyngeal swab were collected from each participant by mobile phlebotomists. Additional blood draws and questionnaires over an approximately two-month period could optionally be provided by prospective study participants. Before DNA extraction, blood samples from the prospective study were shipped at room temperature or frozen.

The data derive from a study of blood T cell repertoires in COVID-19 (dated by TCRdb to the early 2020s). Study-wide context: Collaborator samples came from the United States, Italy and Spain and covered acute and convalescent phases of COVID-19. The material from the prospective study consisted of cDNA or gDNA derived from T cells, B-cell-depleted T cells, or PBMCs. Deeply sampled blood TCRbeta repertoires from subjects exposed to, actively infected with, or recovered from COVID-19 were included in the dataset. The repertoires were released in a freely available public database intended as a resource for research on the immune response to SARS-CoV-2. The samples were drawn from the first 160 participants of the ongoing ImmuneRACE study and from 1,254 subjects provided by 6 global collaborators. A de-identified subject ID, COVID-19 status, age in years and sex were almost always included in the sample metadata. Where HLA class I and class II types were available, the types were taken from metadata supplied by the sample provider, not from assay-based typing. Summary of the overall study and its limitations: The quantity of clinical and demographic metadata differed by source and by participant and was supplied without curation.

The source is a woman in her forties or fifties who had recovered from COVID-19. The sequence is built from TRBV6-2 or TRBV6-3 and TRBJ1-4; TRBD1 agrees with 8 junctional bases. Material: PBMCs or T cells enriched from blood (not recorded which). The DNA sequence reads TGTGCCAGCAGCCGGCACCAGGGGGCGTCGGAAAAACTGTTTTTT. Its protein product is CASSRHQGASEKLFF.